This is a list of T cell receptor beta chains from one sample in a study of T cell clones after liver transplantation. Profiling relied on immunoSEQ multiplex PCR, and the TCRdb table lists in-frame clones only, not all of them. The data hold over 100,000 clones, with roughly 80% observed a single time. Sequenced material: CD4+ T cells from blood, taken before liver transplant. The receptors were sampled from a human donor who received a liver transplant. The CDR3 runs from the conserved cysteine through the conserved F or W. D genes are given only for firm matches. Clone size, where shown, is once, few, many, or a class for clones that have expanded.

cdr3_nt,cdr3_aa,j_call,clone_size,d_call,v_call
TGTGCCAGCCGTGGTCCAAGCACAGATACGCAGTATTTT,CASRGPSTDTQYF,TRBJ2-3,.,.,TRBV7-8
TGTGCCAGCAGGGACCGGGCCTTTGACACCGGGGAGCTGTTTTTT,CASRDRAFDTGELFF,TRBJ2-2,.,.,TRBV6-5
TGCGCCAGCAGCCAAGTCACGGGGAACGGTGGCTACACCTTC,CASSQVTGNGGYTF,TRBJ1-2,.,.,TRBV4-1
TGTGCCAGCAGCGTTGCCGGGGGGTCTAACCAAGAGACCCAGTACTTC,CASSVAGGSNQETQYF,TRBJ2-5,.,TRBD2,TRBV9
TGCGCCAGCAGCCCTGGTCAGGGCTTGGGCGAGCAGTACTTC,CASSPGQGLGEQYF,TRBJ2-7,few,.,TRBV5-1
TGTGCCAGCAGCCAAGATCGGGGCACCCTCCACTTT,CASSQDRGTLHF,TRBJ1-6,few,.,TRBV4-2
TGTGCCAGCAGTGACAGGGGGCCGGTTTTCGGGGAGCTGTTTTTT,CASSDRGPVFGELFF,TRBJ2-2,.,TRBD1,TRBV2
TGTGCCAGCAGTTTTACAGGCTTCTCTGGAAACACCATATATTTT,CASSFTGFSGNTIYF,TRBJ1-3,.,.,TRBV27
TGTGCCAGCAGCTTAACCGATAGCGGGGCGAATAGCACAGATACGCAGTATTTT,CASSLTDSGANSTDTQYF,TRBJ2-3,.,TRBD2,TRBV7-3
TGCGCCAGCAGCCGCGGACTAGCGGGAGGGCCGAACACCGGGGAGCTGTTTTTT,CASSRGLAGGPNTGELFF,TRBJ2-2,.,TRBD2,TRBV5-1
TGTGCCAGCAGCGGGGTTGGTAGGACCTACGAGCAGTACTTC,CASSGVGRTYEQYF,TRBJ2-7,.,.,TRBV5-6
TGTGCCAGCGGGGTACGAACAGGCCCTCCGGAGACCCAGTACTTC,CASGVRTGPPETQYF,TRBJ2-5,.,.,TRBV7-2
TGTGCCAGCAGCTTAGCGCGGGTTCGACCATCCGGAGATACGCAGTATTTT,CASSLARVRPSGDTQYF,TRBJ2-3,.,.,TRBV7-2
TGTGCCTGGAGCGGTTCCTGGGACGAGCAGTACTTC,CAWSGSWDEQYF,TRBJ2-7,.,.,TRBV30
TGCGCCAGCACCGCCCCAGACAGGAACTCCTACAATGAGCAGTTCTTC,CASTAPDRNSYNEQFF,TRBJ2-1,.,.,TRBV5-1
TGTGCCAGCAGGGCGAGGGGTTCTAGCACAGATACGCAGTATTTT,CASRARGSSTDTQYF,TRBJ2-3,.,.,TRBV6-5
TGCGCCAGCAGCCAAGGGGACAAAGCCTACGAGCAGTACTTC,CASSQGDKAYEQYF,TRBJ2-7,.,.,TRBV4-1
TGTGCCAGCAGCGTAGCTCCGTCTCCAGATACGCAGTATTTT,CASSVAPSPDTQYF,TRBJ2-3,.,.,TRBV9
TGTGCCAGCAGTTCCCCTCTGCGAAATCAGCCCCAGCATTTT,CASSSPLRNQPQHF,TRBJ1-5,few,.,TRBV27
TGTGCCAGCAGCCGGTACAGGGACTCCTACAATGAGCAGTTCTTC,CASSRYRDSYNEQFF,TRBJ2-1,.,.,TRBV4-2
TGTGCCAGCTCGTCCGGGATGCAGAACACTGAAGCTTTCTTT,CASSSGMQNTEAFF,TRBJ1-1,once,.,TRBV18
TGTGCCAGCAGTTTCCGACTAGGAAACACCGGGGAGCTGTTTTTT,CASSFRLGNTGELFF,TRBJ2-2,.,.,TRBV5-4
TGTGCCTGGAGGGCGCGGGAGTCCGGGGAGCTGTTTTTT,CAWRARESGELFF,TRBJ2-2,few,TRBD2,TRBV30
TGCGCCAGCAGGCACTTCGACAGGTTACCCTACGAGCAGTACTTC,CASRHFDRLPYEQYF,TRBJ2-7,.,.,TRBV5-1
TGCAGTGCAAACAGGGGCGAGACCCAGTACTTC,CSANRGETQYF,TRBJ2-5,.,TRBD1,TRBV20-1
TGTGCCAGCAGTTTAGTGTTTCAAGAGACCCAGTACTTC,CASSLVFQETQYF,TRBJ2-5,.,.,TRBV27
TGTGCCAGCAGTTTATCTTCCCCCGAGACTGGAAACACCATATATTTT,CASSLSSPETGNTIYF,TRBJ1-3,.,.,TRBV27
TGTGCCAGCAGCTCCTACAGGGTGGACATTCAGTACTTC,CASSSYRVDIQYF,TRBJ2-4,.,.,TRBV7-9
TGTGCCAGCAAGGTGCAGGAGATCTACGAGCAGTACTTC,CASKVQEIYEQYF,TRBJ2-7,.,.,TRBV2
TGTGCCAGCAGCCCGCGCGGGGGGCGAGCTGAAGCTTTCTTT,CASSPRGGRAEAFF,TRBJ1-1,once,.,TRBV13
TGTGCCAGTAGTTTCCGGGACCCCACCGTCGATGAGCAGTTCTTC,CASSFRDPTVDEQFF,TRBJ2-1,few,.,TRBV19
TGCGCCAGCTCCTCGACCGGGGGATGGGACAATGAGCAGTTCTTC,CASSSTGGWDNEQFF,TRBJ2-1,.,.,TRBV5-1
TGCGCCAGCAGCTTGGGTGGGGCGAGGGGCAATGAAAAACTGTTTTTT,CASSLGGARGNEKLFF,TRBJ1-4,.,.,TRBV5-1
TGCGCCAGCAGCCACGGACAGGGGGACAATGAGCAGTTCTTC,CASSHGQGDNEQFF,TRBJ2-1,.,TRBD1,TRBV5-1
TGTGCCAGCAGCTCCTGGACAGGGGGCTCCTACAATGAGCAGTTCTTC,CASSSWTGGSYNEQFF,TRBJ2-1,.,TRBD1,TRBV7-3
TGTGCCAGCAGCGTAGACTCCGGAACCGGGGGATATTATGGCTACACCTTC,CASSVDSGTGGYYGYTF,TRBJ1-2,.,.,TRBV9
TGTGCCAGCAGCCAATACATGAACACTGAAGCTTTCTTT,CASSQYMNTEAFF,TRBJ1-1,.,.,TRBV2
TGTGCCAGCAGCTTTTTAGAGGGAGGGAGTGAAAAACTGTTTTTT,CASSFLEGGSEKLFF,TRBJ1-4,.,.,TRBV7-2